This T cell receptor (beta chain) was observed in a study of Graves' ophthalmopathy and Graves' hyperthyroidism. V was pared by 6 bases and J by 4 bases, with 10 bases between. The CDR3 spans 12 residues. The germline CDR1 and CDR2 sequences are MNHEY and SVGEGT. Where ophthalmopathy was present, donors had moderate-to-severe activity, CAS ≥3, NOSPECS ≥4 and duration under 3 months. Fresh peripheral blood, approximately 10 ml, was the PBMC source. Study-wide points: Most clonotypes expanded in thyroid above 0.001 frequency were present in blood too.

Amplification from RNA transcripts yielded the TCR beta CDR3 regions. HTBI primers served in a first-round RT-PCR, which a second-round multiplex PCR followed. MiXCR, run by TCRdb on the multiplex PCR reads, gives a single entry per CDR3 protein. The repertoire holds 300,000 or so distinct CDR3 sequences, with roughly 16% as singletons. In its sample, this clonotype was seen many times. Its matching antigen is unknown. This sequence originates from an adult man with Graves' ophthalmopathy. Sequences were obtained from peripheral blood. This chain links TRBV6-2 or TRBV6-3 with TRBJ2-7, with a tentative D call TRBD1 (6 bases). CDR3 DNA: TGTGCCAGCAGCAGGACAGTTTACGAGCAGTACTTC. Translated: CASSRTVYEQYF.